This paragraph reports one TCR beta chain. The entry originates in a study of blood T cell repertoires in COVID-19. CDR1 SGHVS and CDR2 FQNEAQ come from the germline V gene. The CDR3 contains 12 residues. The junction had 4 bases not matched to a gene; V was cut back by 8 bases and J by 4 bases. TCRdb's copy holds only in-frame clones and misses some; the assay was immunoSEQ multiplex PCR. The table has tens of thousands of clones, about 81% seen once. The sequenced material came from peripheral blood. The receptor comes from a human donor in a cohort sampled during active COVID-19. This chain uses TRBV7-8 with TRBJ2-7; TRBD2 matches 8 bases. The DNA of the CDR3 is TGTGCCAGCGAGACTAGCGAGTACGAGCAGTACTTC. It is translated as CASETSEYEQYF.